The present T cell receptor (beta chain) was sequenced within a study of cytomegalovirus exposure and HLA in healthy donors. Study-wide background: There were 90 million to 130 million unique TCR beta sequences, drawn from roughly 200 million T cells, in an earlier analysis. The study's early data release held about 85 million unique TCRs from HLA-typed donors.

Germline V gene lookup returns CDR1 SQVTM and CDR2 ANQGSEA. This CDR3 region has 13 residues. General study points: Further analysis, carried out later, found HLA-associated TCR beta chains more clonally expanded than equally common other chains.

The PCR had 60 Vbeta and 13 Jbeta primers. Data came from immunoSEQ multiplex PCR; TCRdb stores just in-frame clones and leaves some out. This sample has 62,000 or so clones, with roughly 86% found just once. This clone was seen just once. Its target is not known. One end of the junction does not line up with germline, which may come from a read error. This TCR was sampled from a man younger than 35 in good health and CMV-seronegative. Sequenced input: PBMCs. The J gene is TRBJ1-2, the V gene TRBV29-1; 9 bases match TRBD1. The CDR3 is CSLERQGGYGYTF. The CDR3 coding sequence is TGCAGCCTTGAGAGACAGGGGGGCTATGGCTACACCTTC.